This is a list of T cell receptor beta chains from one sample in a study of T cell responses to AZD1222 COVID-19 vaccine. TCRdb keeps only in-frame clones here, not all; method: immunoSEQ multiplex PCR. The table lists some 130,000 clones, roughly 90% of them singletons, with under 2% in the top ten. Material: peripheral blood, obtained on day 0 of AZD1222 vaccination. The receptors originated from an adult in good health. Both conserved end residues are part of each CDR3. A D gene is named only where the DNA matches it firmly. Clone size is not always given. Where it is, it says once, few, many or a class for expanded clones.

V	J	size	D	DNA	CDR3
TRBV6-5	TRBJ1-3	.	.	TGTGCCAGCAGCTCACAGAGAATCTCTGGAAACACCATATATTTT	CASSSQRISGNTIYF
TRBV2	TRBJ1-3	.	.	TGTGCCAGCAGTGAACTTCCCCTTGGGGCTGGAAACACCATATATTTT	CASSELPLGAGNTIYF
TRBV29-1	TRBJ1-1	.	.	TGCAGCGTGCATAAAACAGCTGTGAACACTGAAGCTTTCTTT	CSVHKTAVNTEAFF
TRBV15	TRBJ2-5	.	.	TGTGCCACCAGCAGGGGGAGCGGGTCGCCGCAAGAGACCCAGTACTTC	CATSRGSGSPQETQYF
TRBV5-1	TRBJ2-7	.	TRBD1	TGCGCCAGCAGCCCTCGACAGGGGGCGGTAAACGAGCAGTACTTC	CASSPRQGAVNEQYF
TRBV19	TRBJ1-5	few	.	TGTGCCAGTAGTATCCCCCCAGGCCAGGGAGGGCAGCCCCAGCATTTT	CASSIPPGQGGQPQHF
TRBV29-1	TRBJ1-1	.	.	TGCAGCGTTGAAGGGGTGGCAGAAGTGGACACTGAAGCTTTCTTT	CSVEGVAEVDTEAFF
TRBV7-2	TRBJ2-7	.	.	TGTGCCAGCGGCGAAGTCTACGAGCAGTACTTC	CASGEVYEQYF
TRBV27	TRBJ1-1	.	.	TGTGCCAGCCGTTCCCTGGTTGTGAACAGCATGAACACTGAAGCTTTCTTT	CASRSLVVNSMNTEAFF
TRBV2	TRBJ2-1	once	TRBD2	TGTGCCAGCAAGAGCGGGAGCGGTGACAATGAGCAGTTCTTC	CASKSGSGDNEQFF
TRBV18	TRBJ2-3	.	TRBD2	TGTGCCAGCTCACCACTGACAGCGGGGGGCAGCACAGATACGCAGTATTTT	CASSPLTAGGSTDTQYF
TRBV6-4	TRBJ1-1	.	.	TGTGCCAGCAGTTCGACAGCCTTCACTGAAGCTTTCTTT	CASSSTAFTEAFF
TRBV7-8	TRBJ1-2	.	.	TGTGCCAGCAGCATGGGATCCTATGGCTACACCTTC	CASSMGSYGYTF
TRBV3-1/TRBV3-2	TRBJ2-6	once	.	TGTGCCAGCAGCCAAGCCTCTGGGGCCAACGTCCTGACTTTC	CASSQASGANVLTF
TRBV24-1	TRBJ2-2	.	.	TGTGCCACCAGTGATTGGACGAACACCGGGGAGCTGTTTTTT	CATSDWTNTGELFF
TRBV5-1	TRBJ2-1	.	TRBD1	TGCGCCAGCAGCGGAACGGGACAGTGGAATGAGCAGTTCTTC	CASSGTGQWNEQFF
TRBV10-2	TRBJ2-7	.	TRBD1	TGCGCCACCTCAGTAGGGACAGGGAGTGCCGAGCAGTACTTC	CATSVGTGSAEQYF
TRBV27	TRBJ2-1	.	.	TGTGCCAGCAGTCCGGGACTTTGGGAGCAGTTCTTC	CASSPGLWEQFF
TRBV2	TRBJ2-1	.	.	TGTGCCAGCAGGAGGGGAGGTAATAGGGGGCTCGACAATGAGCAGTTCTTC	CASRRGGNRGLDNEQFF
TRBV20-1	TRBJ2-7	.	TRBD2	TGCAGTGCTAGTAATGGACTAGCTAGCGAGCAGTACTTC	CSASNGLASEQYF
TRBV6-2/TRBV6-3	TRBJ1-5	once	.	TGTGCCAGCAGTTACGACCCATTTACTCTCAATCAGCCCCAGCATTTT	CASSYDPFTLNQPQHF
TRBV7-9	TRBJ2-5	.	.	TGTGCCAGCAGCTCCCGGAACCAAGAGACCCAGTACTTC	CASSSRNQETQYF
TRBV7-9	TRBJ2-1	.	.	TGTGCCAGCAGCCGTAAAGGTAGTTACAATGAGCAGTTCTTC	CASSRKGSYNEQFF
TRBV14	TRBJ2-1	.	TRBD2	TGTGCCAGCAGCCAAGATTCCGGGACTAGCGGGAGGTTCAATGAGCAGTTCTTC	CASSQDSGTSGRFNEQFF
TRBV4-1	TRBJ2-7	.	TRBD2	TGCGCCAGCAGCCCACTAGCGGAAGCCTACGAGCAGTACTTC	CASSPLAEAYEQYF
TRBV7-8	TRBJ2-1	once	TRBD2	TGTGCCAGCAGCTTAGGTGCGGGACTAGCGGGTGGCGGCTCCTACAATGAGCAGTTCTTC	CASSLGAGLAGGGSYNEQFF
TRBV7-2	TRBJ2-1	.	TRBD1	TGTGCCAGCAGCTCTCGGACAGGCAAATCGTCCTACAATGAGCAGTTCTTC	CASSSRTGKSSYNEQFF
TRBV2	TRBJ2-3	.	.	TGTGCCTCCAGAGGAGACGCGATAGTGGATACGCAGTATTTT	CASRGDAIVDTQYF
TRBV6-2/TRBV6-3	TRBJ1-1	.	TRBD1	TGTGCCAGCAGTTACCCGGGACAGGTAATCACTGAAGCTTTCTTT	CASSYPGQVITEAFF